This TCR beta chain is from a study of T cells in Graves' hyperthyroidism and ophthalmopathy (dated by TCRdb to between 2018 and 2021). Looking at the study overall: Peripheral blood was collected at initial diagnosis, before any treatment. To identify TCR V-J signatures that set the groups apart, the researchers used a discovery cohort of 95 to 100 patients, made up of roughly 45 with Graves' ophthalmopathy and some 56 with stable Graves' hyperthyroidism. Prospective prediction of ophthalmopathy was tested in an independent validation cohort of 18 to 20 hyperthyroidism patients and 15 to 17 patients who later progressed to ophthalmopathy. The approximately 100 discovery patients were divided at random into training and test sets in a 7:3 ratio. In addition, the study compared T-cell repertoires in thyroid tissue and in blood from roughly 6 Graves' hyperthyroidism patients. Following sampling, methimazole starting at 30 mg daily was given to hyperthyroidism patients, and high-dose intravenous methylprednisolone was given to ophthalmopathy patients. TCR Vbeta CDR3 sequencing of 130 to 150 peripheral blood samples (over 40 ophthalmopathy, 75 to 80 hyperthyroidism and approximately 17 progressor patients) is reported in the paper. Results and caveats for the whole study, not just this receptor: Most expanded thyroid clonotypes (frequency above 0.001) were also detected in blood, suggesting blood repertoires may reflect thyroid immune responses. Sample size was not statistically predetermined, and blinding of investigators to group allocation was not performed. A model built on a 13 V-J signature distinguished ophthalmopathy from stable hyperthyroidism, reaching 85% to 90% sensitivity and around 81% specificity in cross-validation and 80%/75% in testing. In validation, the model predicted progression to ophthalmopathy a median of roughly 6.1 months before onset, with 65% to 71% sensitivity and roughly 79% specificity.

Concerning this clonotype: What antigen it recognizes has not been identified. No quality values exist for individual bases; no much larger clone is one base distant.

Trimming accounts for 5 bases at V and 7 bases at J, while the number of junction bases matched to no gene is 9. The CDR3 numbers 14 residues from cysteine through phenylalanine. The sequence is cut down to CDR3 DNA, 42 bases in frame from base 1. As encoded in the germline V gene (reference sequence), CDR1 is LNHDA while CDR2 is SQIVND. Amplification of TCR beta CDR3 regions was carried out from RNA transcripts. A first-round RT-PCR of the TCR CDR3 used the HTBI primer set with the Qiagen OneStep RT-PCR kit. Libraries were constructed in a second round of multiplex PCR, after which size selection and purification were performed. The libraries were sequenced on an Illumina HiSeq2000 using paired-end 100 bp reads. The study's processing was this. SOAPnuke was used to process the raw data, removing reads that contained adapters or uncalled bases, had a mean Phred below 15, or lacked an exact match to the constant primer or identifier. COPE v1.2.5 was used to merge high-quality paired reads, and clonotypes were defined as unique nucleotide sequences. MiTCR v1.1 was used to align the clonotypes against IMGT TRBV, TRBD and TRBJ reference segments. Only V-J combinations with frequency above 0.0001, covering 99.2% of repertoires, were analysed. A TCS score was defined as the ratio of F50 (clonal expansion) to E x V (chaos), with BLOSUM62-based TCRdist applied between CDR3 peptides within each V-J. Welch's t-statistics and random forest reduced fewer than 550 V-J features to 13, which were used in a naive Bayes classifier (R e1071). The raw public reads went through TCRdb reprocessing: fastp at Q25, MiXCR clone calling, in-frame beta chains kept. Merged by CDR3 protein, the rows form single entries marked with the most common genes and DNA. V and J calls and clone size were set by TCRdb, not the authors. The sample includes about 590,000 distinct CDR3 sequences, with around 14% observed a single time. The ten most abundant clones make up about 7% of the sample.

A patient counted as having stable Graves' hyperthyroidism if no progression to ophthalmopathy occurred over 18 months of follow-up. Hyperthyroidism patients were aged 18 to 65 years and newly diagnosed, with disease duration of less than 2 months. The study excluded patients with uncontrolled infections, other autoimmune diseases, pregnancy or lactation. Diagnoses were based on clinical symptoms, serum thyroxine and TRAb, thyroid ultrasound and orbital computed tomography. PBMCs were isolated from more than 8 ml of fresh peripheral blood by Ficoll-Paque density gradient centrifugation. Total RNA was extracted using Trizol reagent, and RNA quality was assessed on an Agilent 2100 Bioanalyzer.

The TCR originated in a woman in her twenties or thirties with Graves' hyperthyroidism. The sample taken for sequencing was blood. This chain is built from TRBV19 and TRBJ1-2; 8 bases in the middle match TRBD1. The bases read TGTGCCAGTAGTTTCCCAGGACAGGGCAGTGGCTACACCTTC. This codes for CASSFPGQGSGYTF.